This T cell receptor beta chain was identified during a study of cytomegalovirus exposure and HLA in healthy donors. Broader study findings: Most of the CMV-associated TCR beta chains (in a later analysis) appeared to be HLA-restricted. Association of approximately 16,000 TCR beta sequences with HLA alleles was found at 0.05 false discovery rate in a later analysis. Later analysis found that TCR beta chains associated with HLA were more clonally expanded than other, equally common chains.

At collection, donors were nominally healthy, but unrecorded immune exposures were probable. The study ran its PCR with 60 Vbeta and 13 Jbeta primers. TCRdb's table, derived via immunoSEQ multiplex PCR, lists solely in-frame clones and lacks some. Of 110,000 to 150,000 clones listed, around 10% were seen once; the top ten hold less than 2%. On this clone itself: Its antigen is currently unknown.

Germline assignment: CDR1 MDHEN and CDR2 SYDVKM. This CDR3 is 14 amino acids long. V was pared by 5 bases and J by 3 bases, with 4 bases of the junction left unmatched. The chain employs TRBV28 and TRBJ1-5; 7 bases map to TRBD1. Source material: PBMCs. The receptor was isolated from a man aged 45-65 years in good health and CMV-seronegative. The CDR3 DNA reads as TGTGCCAGCAGTCTAGGACAGGACAATCAGCCCCAGCATTTT. It codes for CASSLGQDNQPQHF.